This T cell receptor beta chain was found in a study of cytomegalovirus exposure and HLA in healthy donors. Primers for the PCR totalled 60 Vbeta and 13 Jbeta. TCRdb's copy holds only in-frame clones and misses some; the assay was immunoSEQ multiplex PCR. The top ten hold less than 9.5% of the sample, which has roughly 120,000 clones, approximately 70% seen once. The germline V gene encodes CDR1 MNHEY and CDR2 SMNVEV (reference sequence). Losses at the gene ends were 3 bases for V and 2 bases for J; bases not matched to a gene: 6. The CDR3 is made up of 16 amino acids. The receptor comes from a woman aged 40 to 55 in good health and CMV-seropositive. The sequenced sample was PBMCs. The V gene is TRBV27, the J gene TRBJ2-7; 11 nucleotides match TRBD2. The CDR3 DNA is TGTGCCAGCAGTTTCGCGACTAGCGGGGAACCCTACGAGCAGTACTTC. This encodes CASSFATSGEPYEQYF.